This T cell receptor beta chain was sequenced in a study of blood T cell repertoires in COVID-19. Sequenced by immunoSEQ multiplex PCR; TCRdb stores in-frame clones only, minus some. The sample has almost 400,000 clones, about nine tenths seen once. This clone came up a few times. The germline gives CDR1 WSHSY, CDR2 SAAADI. CDR3 length: 14 amino acids. V trimming: 6 bases; J trimming: 4 bases; junction bases outside the gene matches: 3. This TCR derives from a woman between 25 and 40 years old who had recovered from COVID-19. The J gene is TRBJ2-2, the V gene TRBV10-2; 9 positions agree with TRBD2. Sequencing used PBMCs or T cells enriched from blood (not recorded which). The CDR3 coding sequence is TGCGCCAGCAGCTTAGCGGGAGTCACCGGGGAGCTGTTTTTT. Its protein is CASSLAGVTGELFF.